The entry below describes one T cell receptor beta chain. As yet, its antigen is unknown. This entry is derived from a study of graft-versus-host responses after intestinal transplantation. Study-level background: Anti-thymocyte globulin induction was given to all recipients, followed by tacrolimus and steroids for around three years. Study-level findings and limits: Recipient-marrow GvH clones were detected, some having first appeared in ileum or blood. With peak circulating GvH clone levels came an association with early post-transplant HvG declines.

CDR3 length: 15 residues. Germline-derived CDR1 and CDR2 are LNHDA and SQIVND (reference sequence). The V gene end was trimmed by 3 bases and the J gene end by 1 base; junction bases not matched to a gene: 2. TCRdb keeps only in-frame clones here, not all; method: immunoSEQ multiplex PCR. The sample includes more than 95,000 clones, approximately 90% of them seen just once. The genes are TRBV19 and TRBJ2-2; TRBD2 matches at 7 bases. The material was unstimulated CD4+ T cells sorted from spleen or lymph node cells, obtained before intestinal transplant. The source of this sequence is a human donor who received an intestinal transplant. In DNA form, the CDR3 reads TGTGCCAGTAGTATGGCGGGGGTGAACACCGGGGAGCTGTTTTTT. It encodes CASSMAGVNTGELFF.